This TCR beta chain was identified in a study of cytomegalovirus exposure and HLA in healthy donors. Concerning this clone itself: Its antigen remains unknown.

Regarding the study as a whole: Clonal expansion, a later analysis showed, was greater in HLA-associated TCR beta chains than in equally common others.

This PCR relied on a set of 60 Vbeta primers and 13 Jbeta primers. Sequenced by immunoSEQ multiplex PCR; TCRdb stores in-frame clones only, minus some. This sample has more than 200,000 clones, with about two thirds found just once. The CDR3 totals 16 residues. V lost 7 bases and J 0 bases, leaving 16 bases between the germline ends. Germline lookup yields CDR1 SNHLY and CDR2 FYNNEI. The material sequenced was PBMCs. The V call is TRBV2, the J call TRBJ1-5; a possible D gene is TRBD1 (6 bases). The receptor was derived from a man aged 40-49 years in good health and CMV-seropositive. CDR3 residues: CASTREGGASNQPQHF. As DNA, the CDR3 is TGTGCCAGCACTCGAGAGGGGGGGGCTAGCAATCAGCCCCAGCATTTT.